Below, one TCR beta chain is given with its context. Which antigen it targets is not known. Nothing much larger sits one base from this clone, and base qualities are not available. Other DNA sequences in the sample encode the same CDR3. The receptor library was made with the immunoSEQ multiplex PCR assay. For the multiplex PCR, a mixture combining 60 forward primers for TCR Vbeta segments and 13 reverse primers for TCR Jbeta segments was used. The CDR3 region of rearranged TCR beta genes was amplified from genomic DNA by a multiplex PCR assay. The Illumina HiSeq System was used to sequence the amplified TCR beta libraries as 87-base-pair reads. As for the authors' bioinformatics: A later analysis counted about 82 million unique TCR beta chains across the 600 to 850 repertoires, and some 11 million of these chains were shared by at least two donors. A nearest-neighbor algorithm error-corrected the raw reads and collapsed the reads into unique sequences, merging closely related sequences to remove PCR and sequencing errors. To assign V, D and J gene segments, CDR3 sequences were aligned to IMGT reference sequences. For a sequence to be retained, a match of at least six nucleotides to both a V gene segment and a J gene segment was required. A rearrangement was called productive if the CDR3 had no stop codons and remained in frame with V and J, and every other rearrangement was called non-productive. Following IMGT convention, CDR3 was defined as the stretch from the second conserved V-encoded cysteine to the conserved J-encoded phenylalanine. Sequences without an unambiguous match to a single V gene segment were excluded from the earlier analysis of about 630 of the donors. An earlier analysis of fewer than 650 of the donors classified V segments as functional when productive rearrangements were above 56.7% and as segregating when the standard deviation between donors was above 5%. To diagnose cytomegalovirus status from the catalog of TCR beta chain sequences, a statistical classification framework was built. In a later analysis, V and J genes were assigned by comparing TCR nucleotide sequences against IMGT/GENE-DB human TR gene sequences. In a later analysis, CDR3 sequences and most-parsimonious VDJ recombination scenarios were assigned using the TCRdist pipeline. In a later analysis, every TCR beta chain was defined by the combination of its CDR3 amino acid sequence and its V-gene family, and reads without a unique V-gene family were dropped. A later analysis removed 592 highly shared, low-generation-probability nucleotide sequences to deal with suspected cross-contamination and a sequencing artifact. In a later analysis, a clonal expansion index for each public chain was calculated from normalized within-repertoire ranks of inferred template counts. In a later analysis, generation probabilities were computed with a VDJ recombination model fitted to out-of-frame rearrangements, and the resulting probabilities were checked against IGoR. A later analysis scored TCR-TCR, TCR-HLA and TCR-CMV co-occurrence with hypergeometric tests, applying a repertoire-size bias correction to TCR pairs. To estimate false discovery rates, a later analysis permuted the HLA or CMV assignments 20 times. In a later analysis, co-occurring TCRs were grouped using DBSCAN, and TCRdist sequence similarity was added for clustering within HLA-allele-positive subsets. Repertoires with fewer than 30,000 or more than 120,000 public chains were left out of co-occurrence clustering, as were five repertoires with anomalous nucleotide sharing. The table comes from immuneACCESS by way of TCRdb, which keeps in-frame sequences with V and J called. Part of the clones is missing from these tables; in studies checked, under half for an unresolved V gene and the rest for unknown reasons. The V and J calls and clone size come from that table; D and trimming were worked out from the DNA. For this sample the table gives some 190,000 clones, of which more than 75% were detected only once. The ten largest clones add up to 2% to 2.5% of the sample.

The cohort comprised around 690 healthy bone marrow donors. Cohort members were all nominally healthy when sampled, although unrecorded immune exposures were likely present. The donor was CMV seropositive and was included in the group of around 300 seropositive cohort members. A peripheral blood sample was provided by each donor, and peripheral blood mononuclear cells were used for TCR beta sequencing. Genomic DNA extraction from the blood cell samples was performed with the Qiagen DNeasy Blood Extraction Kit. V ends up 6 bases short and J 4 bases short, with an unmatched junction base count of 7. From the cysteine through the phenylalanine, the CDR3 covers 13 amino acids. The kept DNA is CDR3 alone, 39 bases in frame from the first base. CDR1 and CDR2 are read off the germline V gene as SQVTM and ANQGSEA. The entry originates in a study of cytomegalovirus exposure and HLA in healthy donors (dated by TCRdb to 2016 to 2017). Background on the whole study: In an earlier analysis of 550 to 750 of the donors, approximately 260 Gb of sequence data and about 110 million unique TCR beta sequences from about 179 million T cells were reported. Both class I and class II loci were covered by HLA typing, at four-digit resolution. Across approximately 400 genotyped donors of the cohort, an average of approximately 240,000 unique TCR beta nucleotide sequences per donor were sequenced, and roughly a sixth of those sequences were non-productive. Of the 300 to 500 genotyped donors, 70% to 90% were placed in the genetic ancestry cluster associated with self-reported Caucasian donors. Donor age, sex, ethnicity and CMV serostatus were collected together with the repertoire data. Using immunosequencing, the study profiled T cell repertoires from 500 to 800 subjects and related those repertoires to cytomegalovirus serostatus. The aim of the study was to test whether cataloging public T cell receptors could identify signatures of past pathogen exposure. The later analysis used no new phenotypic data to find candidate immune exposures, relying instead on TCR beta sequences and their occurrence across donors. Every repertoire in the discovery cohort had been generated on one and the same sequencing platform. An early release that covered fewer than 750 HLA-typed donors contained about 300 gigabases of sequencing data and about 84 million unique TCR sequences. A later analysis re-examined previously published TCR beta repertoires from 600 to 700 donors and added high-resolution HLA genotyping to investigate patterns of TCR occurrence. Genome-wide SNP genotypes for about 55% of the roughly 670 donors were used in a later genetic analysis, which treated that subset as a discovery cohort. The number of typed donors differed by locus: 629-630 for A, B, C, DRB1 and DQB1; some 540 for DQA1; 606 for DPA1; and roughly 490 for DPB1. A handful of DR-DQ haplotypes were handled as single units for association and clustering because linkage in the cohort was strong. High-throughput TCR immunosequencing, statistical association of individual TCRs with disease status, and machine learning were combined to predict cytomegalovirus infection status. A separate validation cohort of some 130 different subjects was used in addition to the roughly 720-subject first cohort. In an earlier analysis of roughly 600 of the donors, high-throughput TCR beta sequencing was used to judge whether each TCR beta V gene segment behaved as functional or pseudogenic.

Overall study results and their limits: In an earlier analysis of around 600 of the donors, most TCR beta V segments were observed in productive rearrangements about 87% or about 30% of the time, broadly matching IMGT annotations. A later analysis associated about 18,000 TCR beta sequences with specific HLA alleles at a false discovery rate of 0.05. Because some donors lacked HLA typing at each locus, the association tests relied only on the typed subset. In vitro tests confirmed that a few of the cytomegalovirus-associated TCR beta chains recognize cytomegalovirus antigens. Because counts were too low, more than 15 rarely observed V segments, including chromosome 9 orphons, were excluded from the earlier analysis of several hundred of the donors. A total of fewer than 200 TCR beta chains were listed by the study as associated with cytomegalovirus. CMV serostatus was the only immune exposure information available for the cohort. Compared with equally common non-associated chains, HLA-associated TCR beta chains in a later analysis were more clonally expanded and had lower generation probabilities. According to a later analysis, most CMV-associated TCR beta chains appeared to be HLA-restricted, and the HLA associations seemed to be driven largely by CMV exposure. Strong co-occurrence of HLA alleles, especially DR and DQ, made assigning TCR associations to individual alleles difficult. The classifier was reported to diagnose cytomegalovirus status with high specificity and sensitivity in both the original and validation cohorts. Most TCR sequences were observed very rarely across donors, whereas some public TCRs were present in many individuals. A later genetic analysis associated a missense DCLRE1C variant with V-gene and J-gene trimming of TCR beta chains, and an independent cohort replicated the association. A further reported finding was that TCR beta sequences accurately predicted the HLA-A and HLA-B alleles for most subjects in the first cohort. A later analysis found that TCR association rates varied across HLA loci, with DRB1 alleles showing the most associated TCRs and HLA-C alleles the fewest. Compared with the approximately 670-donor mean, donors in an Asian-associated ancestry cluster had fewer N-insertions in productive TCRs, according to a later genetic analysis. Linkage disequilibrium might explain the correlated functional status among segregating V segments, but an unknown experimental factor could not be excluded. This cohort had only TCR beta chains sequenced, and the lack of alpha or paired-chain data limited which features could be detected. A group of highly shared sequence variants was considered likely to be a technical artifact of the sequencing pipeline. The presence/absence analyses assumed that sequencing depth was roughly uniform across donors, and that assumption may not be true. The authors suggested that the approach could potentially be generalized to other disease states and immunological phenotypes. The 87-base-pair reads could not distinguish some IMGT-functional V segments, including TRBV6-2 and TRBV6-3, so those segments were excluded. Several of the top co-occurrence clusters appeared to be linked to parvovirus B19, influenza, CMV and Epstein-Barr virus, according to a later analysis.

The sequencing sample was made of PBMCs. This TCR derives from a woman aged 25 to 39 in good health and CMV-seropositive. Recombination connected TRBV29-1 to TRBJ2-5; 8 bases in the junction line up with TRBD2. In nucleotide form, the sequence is TGCAGCGTACCGGGGGGGGCCGGAGAGACCCAGTACTTC. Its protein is CSVPGGAGETQYF.